A single sample gave rise to the 23 T cell receptor beta chains below, sequenced in a study of T cell repertoires in cytomegalovirus infection. TCRdb fed the reads into MiXCR, producing one record per CDR3 protein. The sample carries roughly 220,000 distinct CDR3 sequences, 35% to 40% recorded once. These receptors have no identified antigens. Sequencing used CD8+ T cells from cultured PBMCs, obtained from culture after CMV antigen stimulation. These receptors were collected from a human donor in good health (CMV status not recorded). Some clones in this sample may be carry-over from other donors' samples.

In this sample, this clonotype turned up many times. The J gene is TRBJ2-7, the V gene TRBV7-2; D might be TRBD2 (5 bases). Trimming removed 4 bases from V and 3 bases from J, with 22 bases in between. Germline V gives CDR1 SGHTA, CDR2 FQGNSA. The CDR3 contains 17 residues. As DNA, the CDR3 is TGTGCCAGCAGCTCAAAAACCCCTCCCGCGGGTTACTACGAGCAGTACTTC. It yields the protein CASSSKTPPAGYYEQYF.

The chain has TRBV7-9 and TRBJ2-7; 7 bases agree with TRBD1. The germline CDR1 and CDR2 sequences are SEHNR and FQNEAQ (reference sequence). The CDR3 length is 10 residues. After removal of 9 bases from V and 7 bases from J, the junction contained 3 bases not matched to a gene. The DNA of the CDR3 is TGTGCCAGTTCAGGGGGTGAGCAGTACTTC. This translates into CASSGGEQYF.

The genes are TRBV4-1 and TRBJ2-3; no firm D call. V lost 4 bases and J lost 1, with 15 bases in between. The germline V gene has CDR1 MGHRA and CDR2 YSYEKL. The CDR3 spans 16 residues. CDR3 in DNA: TGCGCCAGCAGCCTCCGGTCGTTTGGAGGCACAGATACGCAGTATTTT. Its translation is CASSLRSFGGTDTQYF.

V is TRBV9 and J is TRBJ2-5; D is perhaps TRBD1 (7 bases). The V end was cut by 0 bases, the J end by 1 base, with 13 bases between. Germline CDR1 and CDR2: SGDLS and YYNGEE. This CDR3 has 16 amino acids. In nucleotides, the CDR3 is TGTGCCAGCAGCGTAGTGGCAGGGGGGCCCCAAGAGACCCAGTACTTC. It encodes CASSVVAGGPQETQYF. Supplemented by reference TRBV9 and TRBJ2-5, the full variable domain reads DSGVTQTPKHLITATGQRVTLRCSPRSGDLSVYWYQQSLDQGLQFLIQYYNGEERAKGNILERFSAQQFPDLHSELNLSSLELGDSALYFCASSVVAGGPQETQYFGPGTRLLVL.

The V gene is TRBV15, the J gene TRBJ2-3; the D is unclear. Germline CDR1 LNHNV, CDR2 YYDKDF (reference sequence). This CDR3 is 14 amino acids long. Trimming pared 2 bases from V and 4 bases from J, leaving 10 bases between. The CDR3 loop is CATSRSSRADTQYF. The CDR3 DNA reads as TGTGCCACCAGCAGATCGTCTAGGGCAGATACGCAGTATTTT.

This chain joins TRBV5-4 and TRBJ2-7; 8 positions match TRBD1. Germline trimming cut 3 bases from V and 4 bases from J; bases unmatched to any gene: 6. The CDR3 contains 14 residues. The germline CDR1 and CDR2 sequences are SGHNT and YYREEE (reference sequence). The CDR3 sequence is CASSSQGARYEQYF. CDR3 DNA: TGTGCCAGCAGCTCTCAGGGGGCTAGGTACGAGCAGTACTTC. The entire variable domain, with the rest obtained from reference TRBV5-4 and TRBJ2-7, is as follows: ETGVTQSPTHLIKTRGQQVTLRCSSQSGHNTVSWYQQALGQGPQFIFQYYREEENGRGNFPPRFSGLQFPNYSSELNVNALELDDSALYLCASSSQGARYEQYFGPGTRLTVT.

This clonotype has a count of ten or more. The J gene is TRBJ2-5, the V gene TRBV7-6, with D unclear. Germline loops: CDR1 SGHVS, CDR2 FNYEAQ. Trimming stripped 5 bases from V and 1 base from J, with 11 bases between. This CDR3 contains 14 residues. This CDR3 reads CASSTPGSQETQYF. The DNA of the CDR3 is TGTGCCAGCAGCACGCCCGGGTCCCAAGAGACCCAGTACTTC.

This clonotype turned up a few times. The V gene is TRBV7-9, the J gene TRBJ2-7; TRBD1 agrees at 11 bases. The CDR3 length is 14 residues. CDR1 SEHNR and CDR2 FQNEAQ come from the germline V gene (reference sequence). V lost 5 bases to trimming and J lost 3 bases; unmatched junction nucleotides: 3. CDR3 nucleotide sequence: TGTGCCAGCAGCCAGGACAGGGGGCTCTACGAGCAGTACTTC. Translated, it gives CASSQDRGLYEQYF.

V and J are TRBV6-4 and TRBJ2-7, with D unclear. Trimming shortened V by 3 bases and J by 2 bases, and 14 bases separated the two germline ends. CDR1 is MRHNA and CDR2 is SNTAGT in the germline V gene. The CDR3 extends over 15 amino acids. CDR3 sequence (DNA): TGTGCCAGCAGTGATCGGGTTGAAAATCCCTACGAGCAGTACTTC. This sequence encodes CASSDRVENPYEQYF.

This clonotype was observed a few times. CDR3 bases: TGTGCCAGCAGCACAGGCTACTACGAGCAGTACTTC. It yields the protein CASSTGYYEQYF. The genes are TRBV5-5 and TRBJ2-7, with D maybe TRBD1 (5 bases). This CDR3 spans 12 amino acids. Trimming shortened V by 4 bases and J by 3 bases, and 8 bases separated the two germline ends. The germline CDR1 and CDR2 sequences are SGHKS and YYEKEE (reference sequence).

In its sample, this clonotype was seen many times. The chain is built from TRBV9 and TRBJ1-4; TRBD1 is a possible D gene (5 bases). Germline V gives CDR1 SGDLS, CDR2 YYNGEE. V lost 0 bases to trimming and J lost 2 bases, with 8 bases between them. The CDR3 length is 15 residues. The CDR3 sequence: CASSVGWGTNEKLFF. The CDR3 nucleotides read TGTGCCAGCAGCGTAGGATGGGGGACTAATGAAAAACTGTTTTTT.

The gene calls are TRBV5-1 and TRBJ2-5; D is possibly TRBD1 or TRBD2 (5 bases each). The CDR3 totals 18 residues. CDR1 and CDR2 from the germline V gene are SGHRS and YFSETQ. With 4 bases removed from V and 5 bases from J, the gap between germline ends came to 27 bases. As DNA, the CDR3 is TGCGCCAGCAGCATTCATGATAGCTTGAGAGGGGATGTGGAGACCCAGTACTTC. Translation: CASSIHDSLRGDVETQYF.

This clonotype turned up a few times. J is TRBJ2-1 and V is TRBV7-9; tentative D call: TRBD2 (5 bases). The CDR3 has 15 residues. CDR1 and CDR2 from the germline V gene are SEHNR and FQNEAQ (reference sequence). V gave up 1 base and J gave up 6 bases, with 13 bases separating them. The CDR3 coding sequence is TGTGCCAGCAGCTTAGGAGCGGATCCCTTCAATGAGCAGTTCTTC. Translating it yields CASSLGADPFNEQFF.

J is TRBJ1-1 and V is TRBV7-9, with TRBD1 matching 9 bases. Losses at the gene ends were 6 bases for V and 4 bases for J; bases not matched to a gene: 6. The CDR3 is 14 amino acids. Germline-derived CDR1 and CDR2 are SEHNR and FQNEAQ (reference sequence). This CDR3 is CASRTGGAVTEAFF. DNA for the CDR3: TGTGCCAGCAGAACAGGGGGCGCGGTCACTGAAGCTTTCTTT.

The V call is TRBV27, the J call TRBJ1-1; tentative D call: TRBD1 (6 bases). The CDR3 totals 15 residues. Trimming took off 0 bases at V and 3 bases at J, with 11 bases between the two ends. Germline V CDR1 and CDR2: MNHEY, SMNVEV (reference sequence). CDR3 amino acids: CASSLSRGAYTEAFF. CDR3 DNA: TGTGCCAGCAGTTTATCGCGGGGGGCATACACTGAAGCTTTCTTT.

The rearrangement joins TRBV3-1 to TRBJ2-2; D is possibly TRBD2 (7 bases). CDR1 is LGHDT and CDR2 is YNNKEL in the germline V gene (reference sequence). Trimming took 2 bases from V and 4 from J, leaving 14 bases between them. The CDR3 is 16 residues long. The CDR3 sequence is CASSQYGGGPTGELFF. The CDR3, as DNA: TGTGCCAGCAGCCAATATGGGGGGGGGCCCACCGGGGAGCTGTTTTTT.

The genes are TRBV6-5 and TRBJ1-2; 12 bases match TRBD1. This CDR3 is built from 16 residues. Losses at the gene ends were 4 bases for V and 8 bases for J; bases not matched to a gene: 11. Per germline, CDR1 MNHEY and CDR2 SVGAGI. CDR3 in amino acids: CASSSDRDRGRGGYTF. As DNA, the CDR3 is TGTGCCAGCAGTTCGGACCGGGACAGGGGGCGAGGAGGCTACACCTTC.

The V call is TRBV5-4, the J call TRBJ2-1, with a possible D match to TRBD1 (6 bases). Germline V gene data show CDR1 as SGHNT and CDR2 as YYREEE (reference sequence). This CDR3 contains 14 residues. The V and J ends lost 0 bases and 8 bases respectively, with 12 bases between them. The CDR3 DNA follows: TGTGCCAGCAGCTTGGGGTCACAGGGCGATGAGCAGTTCTTC. It encodes CASSLGSQGDEQFF.

The rearrangement links TRBV7-1 to TRBJ1-5, with D uncertain. TRBV7-1 is flagged as an ORF with uncertain function. V gave up 5 bases and J gave up 7 bases, with 9 bases separating them. This CDR3 spans 12 amino acids. CDR3 sequence reads: CASSPQSQPQHF. The DNA for the CDR3 is TGTGCCAGCAGCCCTCAATCGCAGCCCCAGCATTTT.

V gene TRBV7-6 combines with J gene TRBJ2-1, with a tentative D call TRBD1 (5 bases). Between the trimmed V and J ends, which lost 2 bases and 6 bases, there was a span of 11 bases. Germline CDR1 and CDR2: SGHVS and FNYEAQ. This CDR3 has 14 amino acids. Here the CDR3 reads CASSLSAGSNEQFF. CDR3 nucleotide sequence: TGTGCCAGCAGCTTATCAGCAGGGTCCAATGAGCAGTTCTTC.

The chain is built from TRBV7-9 and TRBJ2-7; 10 bases line up with TRBD2. The CDR3 runs to 16 residues. The junction had 5 bases not matched to a gene; V was cut back by 2 bases and J by 1 base. Germline V CDR1 and CDR2: SEHNR, FQNEAQ (reference sequence). This CDR3 is CASSLLAGEGSYEQYF. In DNA form, the CDR3 reads TGTGCCAGCAGCTTACTAGCGGGAGAAGGGTCCTACGAGCAGTACTTC.

This clonotype was counted between two and nine times. The chain carries TRBV11-2 and TRBJ2-4, with D perhaps matching TRBD1 or TRBD2 (5 bases each). This CDR3 has 16 amino acids. V shed 1 base and J shed 6 bases, with 16 bases lying between them. The germline gives CDR1 SGHAT, CDR2 FQNNGV. The CDR3 DNA reads as TGTGCCAGCAGCTTAGCGGTGGGGGATCAGAGAAACATTCAGTACTTC. It specifies CASSLAVGDQRNIQYF.

The rearrangement links TRBV28 to TRBJ2-5; 9 positions match TRBD2. The CDR3 is 17 amino acids. V shed 3 bases and J 6 bases; nucleotides not matched to a gene: 14. The germline CDR1 and CDR2 sequences are MDHEN and SYDVKM. The CDR3 DNA reads TGTGCCAGCAGTTTCCCACCGATTAGCGGGAGTTGGAAGACCCAGTACTTC. It specifies CASSFPPISGSWKTQYF.